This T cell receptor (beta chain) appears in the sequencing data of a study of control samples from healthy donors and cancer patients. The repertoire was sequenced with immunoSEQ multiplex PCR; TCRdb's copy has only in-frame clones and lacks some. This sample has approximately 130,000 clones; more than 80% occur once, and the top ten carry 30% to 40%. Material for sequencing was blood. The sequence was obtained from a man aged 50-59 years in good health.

The CDR3 region is CAWSGQGAGEQYF. DNA of the CDR3: TGTGCCTGGAGCGGGCAGGGGGCCGGCGAGCAGTACTTC. The chain links TRBV30 to TRBJ2-7; 8 bases are shared with TRBD1. After removal of 3 bases from V and 6 bases from J, the junction contained 7 bases not matched to a gene. Germline CDR1 GTSNPN, CDR2 SVGIG (reference sequence). CDR3 size: 13 residues.